A selection of T cell receptor beta chains follows, all from one sample in a study of human T cells and chemical hapten exposure. TCRdb reanalysed the RACE reads using MiXCR and keeps one entry per CDR3 protein. The sample records roughly 100,000 distinct CDR3 sequences, 9% to 9.5% being singletons. Source: whole blood, taken in connection with sensitization to the hapten diphenylcyclopropenone (DPC). All receptors come from a woman in her 40s with alopecia areata. Some clones in this sample may be carry-over from other donors' samples. Each CDR3 is given with its conserved first and last residue. The D gene is left open where the match is weak. Size is stated for part of the rows, as once, few or many counts, or as a class when the clone is expanded.

>TRBJ2-2|TRBV7-3|NA|many
TGTGCCAGCAGCTTCTTGGCCGGGGAGCTGTTTTTT
CASSFLAGELFF
>TRBJ2-1|TRBV7-2|TRBD2|few
TGTGCCAGCAGCTTAGGTAGCGGGAGGGCCAATGAGCAGTTCTTC
CASSLGSGRANEQFF
>TRBJ1-6|TRBV6-2/TRBV6-3|TRBD1|NA
TGTGCCAGCAGTTTCAGGGGGCTCGGTGGTTCACCCCTCCACTTT
CASSFRGLGGSPLHF
>TRBJ2-2|TRBV11-2|TRBD2|many
TGTGCCAGCAGCCTAAATAGCGGGAGGGCCCCCGGGGAGCTGTTTTTT
CASSLNSGRAPGELFF
>TRBJ2-7|TRBV10-3|NA|few
TGTGCCATCAGAGAGACAGACTCCTACGAGCAGTACTTC
CAIRETDSYEQYF
>TRBJ2-7|TRBV7-9|NA|NA
TGTGCCAGCAGCTCTTCGGGGACCTACGAGCAGTACTTC
CASSSSGTYEQYF
>TRBJ2-7|TRBV6-2/TRBV6-3|NA|NA
TGTGCCAGCAGTTCCCCGGAGCACGGGGCCTACGAGCAGTACTTC
CASSSPEHGAYEQYF
>TRBJ2-1|TRBV7-3|NA|few
TGTGCCAGCAGCTTGAGCGGGTCCCCCTACAATGAGCAGTTCTTC
CASSLSGSPYNEQFF
>TRBJ2-7|TRBV6-5|NA|few
TGTGCCAGCAGTTACGCGGGACCGAGCTCCTACGAGCAGTACTTC
CASSYAGPSSYEQYF
>TRBJ2-2|TRBV27|TRBD2|NA
TGTGCCAGCAGTTTTAGCGGGATATCCACCGGGGAGCTGTTTTTT
CASSFSGISTGELFF
>TRBJ2-2|TRBV29-1|NA|few
TGCAGCGTTCGGCAGAGCACCGGGGAGCTGTTTTTT
CSVRQSTGELFF
>TRBJ2-1|TRBV9|NA|few
TGTGCCAGCAGCGTAGCTAGCGACAAGCAGTTCTTC
CASSVASDKQFF
>TRBJ2-2|TRBV12-3/TRBV12-4|TRBD1|many
TGTGCCAGCAGGTCTACAGGGGGAAGGGCCGGGGAGCTGTTTTTT
CASRSTGGRAGELFF
>TRBJ1-3|TRBV29-1|NA|many
TGCAGCGTTCGTGACGGCACTGGAAACACCATATATTTT
CSVRDGTGNTIYF
>TRBJ2-7|TRBV28|NA|many
TGTGCCAGCAGCTCTTACGGTGGGGAAGAGCAGTACTTC
CASSSYGGEEQYF
>TRBJ2-3|TRBV28|TRBD2|NA
TGTGCCAGCAGCCCGGTTGGTAGCGGGGGAGATACGCAGTATTTT
CASSPVGSGGDTQYF
>TRBJ2-2|TRBV27|NA|many
TGTGCCAGCCATCCAGCGGCGGTTAGTCGGGCCGGGGAGCTGTTTTTT
CASHPAAVSRAGELFF
>TRBJ1-2|TRBV12-3/TRBV12-4|TRBD1|NA
TGTGCCAGCAGTTTCGCGACAGGGTCCGCCTATGGCTACACCTTC
CASSFATGSAYGYTF
>TRBJ2-3|TRBV28|NA|NA
TGTGCCAGCAGCATTGCACGGGGGGCCTACGGCACAGATACGCAGTATTTT
CASSIARGAYGTDTQYF
>TRBJ1-2|TRBV20-1|NA|NA
TGCAGTGCTTCCGGTGGCTATGGCTACACCTTC
CSASGGYGYTF
>TRBJ1-1|TRBV6-2/TRBV6-3|NA|many
TGTGCCAGCAGGGGCCATGAAGCTTTCTTT
CASRGHEAFF
>TRBJ2-2|TRBV7-2|TRBD2|few
TGTGCCAGCAGCCCGGATTCCTCGCGCGGGAGTAGCACCGGGGAGCTGTTTTTT
CASSPDSSRGSSTGELFF
>TRBJ2-7|TRBV29-1|TRBD2|many
TGCAGCGTTTCTCCGGTAGCGGGAGGGCCTGAGCAGTACTTC
CSVSPVAGGPEQYF
>TRBJ2-7|TRBV16|NA|few
TGTGCCAGCAGCCAATCCGGGAATACCTACGAGCAGTACTTC
CASSQSGNTYEQYF
>TRBJ1-1|TRBV5-1|TRBD1|NA
TGCGCCAGCAGCACCGGACAGGGATCGAACACTGAAGCTTTCTTT
CASSTGQGSNTEAFF
>TRBJ2-1|TRBV4-1|NA|NA
TGCGCCAGCAGCCAAGGCCTCGCTAAGCGGGCATACAATGAGCAGTTCTTC
CASSQGLAKRAYNEQFF
>TRBJ1-5|TRBV12-3/TRBV12-4|NA|many
TGTGCCAGCAGTTTGGGTCAGTCTCTCCCTCAGCCCCAGCATTTT
CASSLGQSLPQPQHF
>TRBJ2-2|TRBV4-1|NA|few
TGCGCCAGCAGCCAAAAAACAGGGAGGAATGTCGGGGAGCTGTTTTTT
CASSQKTGRNVGELFF
>TRBJ2-3|TRBV15|TRBD2|many
TGTGCCACCAGGACTAGCGCGAGCACAGATACGCAGTATTTT
CATRTSASTDTQYF
>TRBJ1-5|TRBV7-6|NA|few
TGTGCCAGCAGCCGGGTGATAGGATCCCAGCCCCAGCATTTT
CASSRVIGSQPQHF
>TRBJ2-7|TRBV2|NA|few
TGTGCCAGCCTTCGGTACGAGCAGTACTTC
CASLRYEQYF
>TRBJ2-7|TRBV29-1|TRBD2|NA
TGCAGCGTTGAAGCTCACGCGGGAGGCTACGAGCAGTACTTC
CSVEAHAGGYEQYF
>TRBJ2-4|TRBV28|TRBD2|few
TGTGCCAGCAGTTCCTATCCGGGAGGCTACGGCGACATTCAGTACTTC
CASSSYPGGYGDIQYF
>TRBJ2-2|TRBV28|TRBD1|NA
TGTGCCAGCATTCAGGGGGCGGTTGGCACCGGGGAGCTGTTTTTT
CASIQGAVGTGELFF
>TRBJ2-3|TRBV12-3/TRBV12-4|TRBD2|NA
TGTGCCAGCAGTGGGACTAGCGGGAGAACAGATACGCAGTATTTT
CASSGTSGRTDTQYF
>TRBJ2-7|TRBV18|NA|NA
TGTGTCAGCTCACCAGGTTACGAGCAGTACTTC
CVSSPGYEQYF